This note documents a single TCR beta chain sequence. The antigen is not known. Relative to the germline gene, one junction end is altered; a read error may explain this. From the 5' RACE reads, TCRdb called clonotypes with MiXCR, one entry per CDR3 protein. The sample holds nearly 55,000 distinct CDR3 sequences, almost 25% seen once. The CDR3 runs 13 residues. Looked up from germline, CDR1 is SGHTA and CDR2 is FQGNSA. Study findings and constraints: Tumor memory CD4+ T cell TCR gene usage was found to cluster with blood and lymph node memory CD4+ cells and with lymph node naive CD4+ cells.

The TCR originated in a female donor with breast cancer. The sequencing input was tumor-infiltrating naive CD4+ T cells sorted from the breast tumor. Specified subset: naive CD4+ T cells, CD4+CD45RA+CD25-. The J gene is TRBJ2-3, the V gene TRBV7-2, with D possibly matching TRBD2 (6 bases). This CDR3 reads CASSVERADTRYF. Written as DNA, the CDR3 is TGTGCCAGCAGCGTGGAGCGGGCAGATACGCGGTATTTT. The whole variable domain, remainder taken from reference TRBV7-2 and TRBJ2-3, is GAGVSQSPSNKVTEKGKDVELRCDPISGHTALYWYRQSLGQGLEFLIYFQGNSAPDKSGLPSDRFSAERTGGSVSTLTIQRTQQEDSAVYLCASSVERADTRYFGPGTRLTVL.